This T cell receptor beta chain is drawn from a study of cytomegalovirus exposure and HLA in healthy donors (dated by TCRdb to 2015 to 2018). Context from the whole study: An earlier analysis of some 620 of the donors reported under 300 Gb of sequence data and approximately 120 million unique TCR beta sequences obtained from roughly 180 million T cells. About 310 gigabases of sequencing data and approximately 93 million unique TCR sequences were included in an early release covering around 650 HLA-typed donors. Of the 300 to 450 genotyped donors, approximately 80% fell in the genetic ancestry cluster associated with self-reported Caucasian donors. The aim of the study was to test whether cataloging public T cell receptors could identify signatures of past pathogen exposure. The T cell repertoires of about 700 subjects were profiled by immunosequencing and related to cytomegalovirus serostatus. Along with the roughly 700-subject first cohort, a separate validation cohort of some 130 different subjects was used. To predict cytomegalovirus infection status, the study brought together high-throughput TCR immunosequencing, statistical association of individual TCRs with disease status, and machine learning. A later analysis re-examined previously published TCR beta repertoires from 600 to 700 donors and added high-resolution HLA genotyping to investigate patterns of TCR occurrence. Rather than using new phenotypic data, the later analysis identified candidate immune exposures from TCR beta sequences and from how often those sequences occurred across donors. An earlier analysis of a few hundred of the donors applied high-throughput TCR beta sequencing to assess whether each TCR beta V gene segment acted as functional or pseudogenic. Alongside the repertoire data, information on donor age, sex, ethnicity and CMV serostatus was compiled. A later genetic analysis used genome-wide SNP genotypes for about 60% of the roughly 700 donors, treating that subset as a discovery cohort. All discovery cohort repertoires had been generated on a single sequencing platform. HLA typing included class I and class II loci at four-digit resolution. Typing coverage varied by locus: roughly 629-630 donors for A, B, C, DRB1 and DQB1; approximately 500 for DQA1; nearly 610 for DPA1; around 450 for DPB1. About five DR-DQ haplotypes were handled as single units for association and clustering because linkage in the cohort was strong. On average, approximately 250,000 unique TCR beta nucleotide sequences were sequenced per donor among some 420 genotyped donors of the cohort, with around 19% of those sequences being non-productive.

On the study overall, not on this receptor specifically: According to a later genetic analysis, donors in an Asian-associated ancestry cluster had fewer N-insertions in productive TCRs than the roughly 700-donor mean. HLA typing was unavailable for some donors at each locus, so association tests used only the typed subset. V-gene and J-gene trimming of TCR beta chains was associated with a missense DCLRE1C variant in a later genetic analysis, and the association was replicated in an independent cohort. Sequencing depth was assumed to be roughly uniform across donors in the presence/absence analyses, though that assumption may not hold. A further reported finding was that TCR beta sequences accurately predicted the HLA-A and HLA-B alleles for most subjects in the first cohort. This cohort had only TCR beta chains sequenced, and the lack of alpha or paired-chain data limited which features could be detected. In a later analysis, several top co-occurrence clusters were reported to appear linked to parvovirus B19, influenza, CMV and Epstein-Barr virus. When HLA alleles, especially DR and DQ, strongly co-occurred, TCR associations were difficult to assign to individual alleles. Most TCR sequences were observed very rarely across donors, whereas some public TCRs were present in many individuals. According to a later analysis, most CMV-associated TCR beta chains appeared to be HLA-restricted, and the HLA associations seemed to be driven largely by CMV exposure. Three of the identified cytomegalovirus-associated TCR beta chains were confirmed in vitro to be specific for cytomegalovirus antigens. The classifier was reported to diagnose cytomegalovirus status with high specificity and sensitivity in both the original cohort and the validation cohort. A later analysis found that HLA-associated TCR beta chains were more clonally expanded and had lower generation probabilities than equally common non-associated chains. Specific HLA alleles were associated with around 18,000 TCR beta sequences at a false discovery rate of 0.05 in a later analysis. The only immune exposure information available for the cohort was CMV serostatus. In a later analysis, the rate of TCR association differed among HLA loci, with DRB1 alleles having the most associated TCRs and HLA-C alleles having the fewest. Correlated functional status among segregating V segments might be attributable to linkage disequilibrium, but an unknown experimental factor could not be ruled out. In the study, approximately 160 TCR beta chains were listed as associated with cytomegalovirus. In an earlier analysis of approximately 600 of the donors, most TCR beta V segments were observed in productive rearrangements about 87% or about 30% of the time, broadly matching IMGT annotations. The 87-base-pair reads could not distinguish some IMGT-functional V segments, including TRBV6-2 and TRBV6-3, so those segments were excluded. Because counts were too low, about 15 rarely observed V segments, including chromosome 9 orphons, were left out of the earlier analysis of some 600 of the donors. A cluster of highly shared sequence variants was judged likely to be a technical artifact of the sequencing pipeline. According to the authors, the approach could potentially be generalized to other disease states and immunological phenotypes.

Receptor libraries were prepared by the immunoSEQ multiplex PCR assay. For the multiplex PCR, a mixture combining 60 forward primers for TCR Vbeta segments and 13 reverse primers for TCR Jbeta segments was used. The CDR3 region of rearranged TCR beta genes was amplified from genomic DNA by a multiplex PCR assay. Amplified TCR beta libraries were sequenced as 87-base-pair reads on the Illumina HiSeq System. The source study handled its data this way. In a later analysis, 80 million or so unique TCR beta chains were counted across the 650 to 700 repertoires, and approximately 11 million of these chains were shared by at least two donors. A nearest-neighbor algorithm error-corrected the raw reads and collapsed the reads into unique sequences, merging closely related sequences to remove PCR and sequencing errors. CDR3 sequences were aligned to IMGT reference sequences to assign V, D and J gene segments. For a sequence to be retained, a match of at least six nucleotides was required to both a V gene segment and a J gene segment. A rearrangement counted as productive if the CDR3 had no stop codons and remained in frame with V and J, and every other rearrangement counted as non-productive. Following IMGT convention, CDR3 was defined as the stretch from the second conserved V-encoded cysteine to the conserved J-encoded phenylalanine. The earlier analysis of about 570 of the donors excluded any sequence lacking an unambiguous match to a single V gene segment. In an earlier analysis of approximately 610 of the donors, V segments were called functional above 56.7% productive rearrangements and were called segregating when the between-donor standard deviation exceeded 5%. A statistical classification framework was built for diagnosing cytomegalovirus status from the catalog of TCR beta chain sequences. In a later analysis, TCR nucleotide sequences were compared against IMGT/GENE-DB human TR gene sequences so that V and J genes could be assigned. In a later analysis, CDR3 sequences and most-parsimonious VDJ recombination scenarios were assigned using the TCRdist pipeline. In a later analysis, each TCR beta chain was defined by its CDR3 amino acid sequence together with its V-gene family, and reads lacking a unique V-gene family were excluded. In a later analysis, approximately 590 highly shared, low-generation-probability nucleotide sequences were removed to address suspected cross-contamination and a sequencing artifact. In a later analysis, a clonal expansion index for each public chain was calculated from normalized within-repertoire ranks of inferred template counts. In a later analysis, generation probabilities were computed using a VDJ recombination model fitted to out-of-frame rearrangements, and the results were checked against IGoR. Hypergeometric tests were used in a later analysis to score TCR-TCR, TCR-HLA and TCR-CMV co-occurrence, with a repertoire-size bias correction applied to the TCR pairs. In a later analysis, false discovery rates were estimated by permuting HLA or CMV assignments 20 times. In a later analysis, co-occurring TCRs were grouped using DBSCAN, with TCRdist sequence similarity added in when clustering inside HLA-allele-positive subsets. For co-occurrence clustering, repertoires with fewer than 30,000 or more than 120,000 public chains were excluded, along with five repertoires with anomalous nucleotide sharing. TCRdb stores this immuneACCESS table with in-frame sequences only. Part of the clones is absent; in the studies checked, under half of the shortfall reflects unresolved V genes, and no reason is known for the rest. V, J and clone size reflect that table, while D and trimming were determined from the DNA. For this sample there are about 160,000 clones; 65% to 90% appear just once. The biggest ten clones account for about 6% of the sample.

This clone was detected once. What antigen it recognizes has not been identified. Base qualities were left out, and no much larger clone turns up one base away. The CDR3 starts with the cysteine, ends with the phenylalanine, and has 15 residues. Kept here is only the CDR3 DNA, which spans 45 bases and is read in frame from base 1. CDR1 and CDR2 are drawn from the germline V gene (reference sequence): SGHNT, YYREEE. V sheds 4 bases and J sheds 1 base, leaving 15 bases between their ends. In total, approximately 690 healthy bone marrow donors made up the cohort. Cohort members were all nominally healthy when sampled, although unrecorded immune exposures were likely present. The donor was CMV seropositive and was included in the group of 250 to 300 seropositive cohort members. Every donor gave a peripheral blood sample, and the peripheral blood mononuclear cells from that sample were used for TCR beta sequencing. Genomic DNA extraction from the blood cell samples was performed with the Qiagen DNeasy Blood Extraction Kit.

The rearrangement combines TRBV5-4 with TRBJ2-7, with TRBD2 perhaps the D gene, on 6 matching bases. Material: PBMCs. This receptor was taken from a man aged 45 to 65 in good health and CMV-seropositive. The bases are TGTGCCAGCAGCCCCCAAGCGGGTGGGTCCTACGAGCAGTACTTC. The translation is CASSPQAGGSYEQYF. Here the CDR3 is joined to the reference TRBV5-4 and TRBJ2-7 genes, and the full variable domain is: ETGVTQSPTHLIKTRGQQVTLRCSSQSGHNTVSWYQQALGQGPQFIFQYYREEENGRGNFPPRFSGLQFPNYSSELNVNALELDDSALYLCASSPQAGGSYEQYFGPGTRLTVT.